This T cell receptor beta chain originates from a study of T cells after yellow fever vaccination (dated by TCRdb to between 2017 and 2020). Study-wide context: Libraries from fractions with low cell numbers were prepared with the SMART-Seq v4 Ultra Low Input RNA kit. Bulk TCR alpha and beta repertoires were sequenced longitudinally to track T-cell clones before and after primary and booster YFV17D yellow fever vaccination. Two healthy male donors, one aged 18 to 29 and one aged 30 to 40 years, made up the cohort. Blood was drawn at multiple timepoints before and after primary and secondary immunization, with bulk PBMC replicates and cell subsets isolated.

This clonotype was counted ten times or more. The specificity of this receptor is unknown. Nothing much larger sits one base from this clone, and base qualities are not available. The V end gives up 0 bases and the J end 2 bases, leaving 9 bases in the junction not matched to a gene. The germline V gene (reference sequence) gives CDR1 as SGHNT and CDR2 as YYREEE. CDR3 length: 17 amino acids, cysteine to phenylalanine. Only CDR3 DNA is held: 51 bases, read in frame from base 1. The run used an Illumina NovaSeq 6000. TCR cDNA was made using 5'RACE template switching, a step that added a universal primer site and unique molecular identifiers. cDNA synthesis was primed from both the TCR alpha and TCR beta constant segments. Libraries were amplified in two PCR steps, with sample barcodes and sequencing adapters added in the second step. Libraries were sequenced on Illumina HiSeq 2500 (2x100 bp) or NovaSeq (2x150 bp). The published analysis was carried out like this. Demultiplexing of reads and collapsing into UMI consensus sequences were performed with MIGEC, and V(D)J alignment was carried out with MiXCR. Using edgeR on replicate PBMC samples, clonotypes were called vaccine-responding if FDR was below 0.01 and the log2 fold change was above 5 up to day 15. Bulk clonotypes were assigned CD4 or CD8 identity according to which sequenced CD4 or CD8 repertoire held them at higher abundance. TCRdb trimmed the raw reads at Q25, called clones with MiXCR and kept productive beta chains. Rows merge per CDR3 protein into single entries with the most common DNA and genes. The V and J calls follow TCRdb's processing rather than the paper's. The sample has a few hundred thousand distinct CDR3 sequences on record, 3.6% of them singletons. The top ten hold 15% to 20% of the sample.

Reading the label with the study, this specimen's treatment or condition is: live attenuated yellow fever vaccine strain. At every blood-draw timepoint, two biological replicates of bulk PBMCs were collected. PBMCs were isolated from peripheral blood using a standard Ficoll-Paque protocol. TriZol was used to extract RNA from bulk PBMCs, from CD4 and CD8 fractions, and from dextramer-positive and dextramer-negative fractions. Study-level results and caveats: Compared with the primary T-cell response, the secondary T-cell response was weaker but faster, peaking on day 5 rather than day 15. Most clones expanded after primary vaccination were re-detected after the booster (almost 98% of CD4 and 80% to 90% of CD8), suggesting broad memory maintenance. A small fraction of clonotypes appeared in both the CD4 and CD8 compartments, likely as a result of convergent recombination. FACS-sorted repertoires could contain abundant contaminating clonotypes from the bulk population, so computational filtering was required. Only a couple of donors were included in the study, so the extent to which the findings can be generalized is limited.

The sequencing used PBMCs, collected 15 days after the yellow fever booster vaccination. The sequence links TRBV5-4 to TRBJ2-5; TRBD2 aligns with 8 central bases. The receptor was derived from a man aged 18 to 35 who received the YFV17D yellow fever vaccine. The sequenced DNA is TGTGCCAGCAGCTTGGAATCCCTAGCGGGTGTTCAAGAGACCCAGTACTTC. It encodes CASSLESLAGVQETQYF.